One sample yielded the 8 T cell receptor beta chains listed below, sequenced in a study of blood T cell repertoires in COVID-19. TCRdb keeps only in-frame clones here, not all; method: immunoSEQ multiplex PCR. The sample consists of some 200,000 clones, about 93% of them appearing once. The specimen was peripheral blood. These receptors originate from a man aged 25-45 years with COVID-19, enrolled during active disease.

This sequence joins TRBV13 and TRBJ1-1; D remains ambiguous. Germline V lookup: CDR1 PRHDT, CDR2 FYEKMQ (reference sequence). Trimming cost V 5 bases and J 1 base, with 11 bases left between them. This CDR3 comprises 14 residues. CDR3 sequence: CASSPVDKNTEAFF. The CDR3, as DNA: TGTGCCAGCAGCCCAGTCGATAAGAACACTGAAGCTTTCTTT.

V is TRBV5-1 and J is TRBJ2-5; perhaps TRBD1 as D (5 bases). Germline-derived CDR1 and CDR2 are SGHRS and YFSETQ. V lost 4 bases and J 5 bases, leaving 9 bases between the germline ends. CDR3 length: 12 residues. This CDR3 is CASSIDSETQYF. The CDR3 coding sequence is TGCGCCAGCAGCATTGACAGTGAGACCCAGTACTTC.

This rearrangement joins TRBV6-5 to TRBJ1-2; D remains unclear. This CDR3 has 11 residues. Trimming removed 6 bases from V and 8 bases from J, with 10 bases in between. Per germline, CDR1 MNHEY and CDR2 SVGAGI. The CDR3 sequence is CASRSGMGYTF. In DNA, the CDR3 is TGTGCCAGCAGGTCGGGGATGGGCTACACCTTC.

This chain connects TRBV5-1 to TRBJ2-7, with 15 bases lining up with TRBD2. J lost 3 bases, V lost 1 base, and 14 bases had no gene match. This CDR3 contains 20 residues. Germline assignment: CDR1 SGHRS and CDR2 YFSETQ. CDR3 in amino acids: CASSLPSGLAGGPNYYEQYF. The CDR3 DNA is TGCGCCAGCAGCTTGCCGTCGGGACTAGCGGGGGGCCCGAATTACTACGAGCAGTACTTC.

The chain links TRBV19 to TRBJ2-1; 8 bases are a match to TRBD2. The V segment lost 2 bases and the J segment 6 bases; nucleotides outside the gene matches: 3. This CDR3 spans 14 amino acids. Germline V CDR1 and CDR2: LNHDA, SQIVND (reference sequence). The CDR3 sequence: CASSITGGANEQFF. DNA of the CDR3: TGTGCCAGTAGTATAACCGGGGGGGCCAATGAGCAGTTCTTC.

The chain couples TRBV2 to TRBJ1-1; TRBD1 aligns across 8 bases. V shed 8 bases, J shed 1 base, and the junction held 12 bases outside the gene matches. The CDR3 contains 16 residues. Germline V CDR1 and CDR2: SNHLY, FYNNEI. The CDR3 spells CASGSRSGTGNTEAFF. CDR3 nucleotide sequence: TGTGCCAGCGGCTCACGTTCCGGGACAGGGAACACTGAAGCTTTCTTT.

The chain has TRBV30 and TRBJ1-2, with 7 bases that match TRBD1. Germline values: CDR1 GTSNPN, CDR2 SVGIG (reference sequence). Unmatched junction bases numbered 6, after V lost 3 bases and J lost 2 bases. The CDR3 sequence is 14 residues long. DNA for the CDR3: TGTGCCTGGAGCCGACAGGGCTCGAACTATGGCTACACCTTC. This codes for CAWSRQGSNYGYTF.

The chain has TRBV19 and TRBJ2-1; 10 bases match TRBD2. This CDR3 has 15 residues. Germline V gives CDR1 LNHDA, CDR2 SQIVND (reference sequence). Trimming removed 5 bases from V and 8 bases from J; junction bases left unmatched: 9. CDR3 nucleotides: TGTGCCAGTAGTCTTATAGCGGGGGGCTGGGATGAGCAGTTCTTC. The encoded protein is CASSLIAGGWDEQFF. The variable domain in full, completed from reference TRBV19 and TRBJ2-1, reads DGGITQSPKYLFRKEGQNVTLSCEQNLNHDAMYWYRQDPGQGLRLIYYSQIVNDFQKGDIAEGYSVSREKKESFPLTVTSAQKNPTAFYLCASSLIAGGWDEQFFGPGTRLTVL.